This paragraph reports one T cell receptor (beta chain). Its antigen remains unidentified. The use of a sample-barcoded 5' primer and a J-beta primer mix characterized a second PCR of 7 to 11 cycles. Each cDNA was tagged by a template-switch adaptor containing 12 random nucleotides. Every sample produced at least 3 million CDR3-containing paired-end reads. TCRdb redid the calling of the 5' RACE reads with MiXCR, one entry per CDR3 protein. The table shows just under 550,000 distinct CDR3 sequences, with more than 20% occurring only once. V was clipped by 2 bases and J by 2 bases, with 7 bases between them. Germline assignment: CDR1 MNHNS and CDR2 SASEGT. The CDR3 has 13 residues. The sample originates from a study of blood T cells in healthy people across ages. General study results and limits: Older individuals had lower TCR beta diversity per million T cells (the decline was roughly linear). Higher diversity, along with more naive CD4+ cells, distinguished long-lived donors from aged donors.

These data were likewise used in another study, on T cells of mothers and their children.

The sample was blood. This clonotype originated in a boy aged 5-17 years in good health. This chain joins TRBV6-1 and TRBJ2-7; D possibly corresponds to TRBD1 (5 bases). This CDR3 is CASSEKGPYEQYF. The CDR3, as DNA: TGTGCCAGCAGTGAAAAGGGGCCCTACGAGCAGTACTTC.